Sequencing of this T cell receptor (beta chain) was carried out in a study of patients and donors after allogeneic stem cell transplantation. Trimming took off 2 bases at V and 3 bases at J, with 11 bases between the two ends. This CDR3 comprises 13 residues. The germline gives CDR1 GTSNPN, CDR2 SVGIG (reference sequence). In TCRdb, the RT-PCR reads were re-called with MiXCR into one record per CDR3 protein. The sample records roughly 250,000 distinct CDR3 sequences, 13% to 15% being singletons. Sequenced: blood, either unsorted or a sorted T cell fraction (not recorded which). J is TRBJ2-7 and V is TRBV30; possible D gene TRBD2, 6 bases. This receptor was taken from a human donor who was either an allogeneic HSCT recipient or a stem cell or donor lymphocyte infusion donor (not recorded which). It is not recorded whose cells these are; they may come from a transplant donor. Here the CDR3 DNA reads TGTGCCTGGAGTCGGCCGGGGGTCTACGAGCAGTACTTC. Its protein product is CAWSRPGVYEQYF.